The 16 T cell receptor beta chains listed next were all sequenced from one sample in a study of blood T cell repertoires in COVID-19. The data were produced by immunoSEQ multiplex PCR, yet TCRdb's version contains in-frame clones alone and is incomplete. The sample lists 150,000 to 200,000 clones; over 75% were seen once. The source material was peripheral blood. The receptors originated from a man in his fifties with acute or convalescent COVID-19.

The genes are TRBV18 and TRBJ2-1; 7 positions agree with TRBD2. The CDR3 covers 12 residues. Germline trimming cut 2 bases from V and 11 bases from J; bases unmatched to any gene: 3. The V gene's germline CDR1 is KGHSH and CDR2 LQKENI. The CDR3 nucleotides read TGTGCCAGCTCACCAGGGGGGGGGAAGCAGTTCTTC. Protein product: CASSPGGGKQFF.

V gene TRBV30 combines with J gene TRBJ1-2; 8 positions agree with TRBD1. This CDR3 has 17 amino acids. V shed 1 base and J 0 bases; nucleotides not matched to a gene: 10. CDR1 and CDR2 from the germline V gene are GTSNPN and SVGIG (reference sequence). The CDR3 DNA follows: TGTGCCTGGAGTGGAGGGACAGGCGCCCGAGCTAACTATGGCTACACCTTC. Protein product: CAWSGGTGARANYGYTF.

The V and J genes are TRBV2 and TRBJ1-4; 10 bases are a match to TRBD1. The CDR3 runs to 13 residues. Germline V CDR1 and CDR2: SNHLY, FYNNEI. V trimming: 8 bases; J trimming: 7 bases; junction bases outside the gene matches: 4. CDR3 nucleotide sequence: TGTGCCAGCCGACAGGGGGCGCGTGAAAAACTGTTTTTT. Translated: CASRQGAREKLFF.

The V and J genes are TRBV6-6 and TRBJ2-2, with 9 nucleotides matching TRBD1. Trimming at V came to 5 bases and at J to 6 bases, leaving 7 bases not matched to a gene. The germline V gene has CDR1 MNHNY and CDR2 SVGAGI (reference sequence). The CDR3 length is 15 residues. The CDR3 DNA is TGTGCCAGCAGTATTGGACAGGGGACCGCCGGGGAGCTGTTTTTT. This encodes CASSIGQGTAGELFF.

The chain uses TRBV2 and TRBJ2-1; 10 bases are shared with TRBD2. This CDR3 is built from 17 residues. Germline values: CDR1 SNHLY, CDR2 FYNNEI. J gave up 8 bases and V 0 bases, and 10 bases lay outside the gene matches. The CDR3 sequence is CASSEALRAGGPYEQFF. Here the CDR3 DNA reads TGTGCCAGCAGTGAAGCGCTTCGAGCGGGAGGGCCTTATGAGCAGTTCTTC.

This clone was counted a few times. Other DNA sequences in the sample encode the same CDR3. The CDR3 nucleotides read TGTGCCAGCAGTTTGGGGGGGGGAAACACCATATATTTT. This gives the protein CASSLGGGNTIYF. The chain carries TRBV12-3 or TRBV12-4 and TRBJ1-3, with D possibly TRBD1 on 5 matching bases. Trimming stripped 3 bases from V and 4 bases from J, with 7 bases between. The CDR3 length is 13 residues.

This chain joins TRBV5-1 and TRBJ2-7, with D tentatively TRBD2 (6 bases). The CDR3 totals 12 residues. The ends were cut back, 0 bases at V and 5 bases at J, with 6 bases in the middle. Per germline, CDR1 SGHRS and CDR2 YFSETQ. DNA of the CDR3: TGCGCCAGCAGCTTGGGGGGGGACGAGCAGTACGTC. This translates into CASSLGGDEQYV.

This chain joins TRBV6-5 and TRBJ1-1, with D possibly TRBD1 on 6 matching bases. V was cut by 2 bases and J by 6 bases, with 10 bases left in between. The germline gives CDR1 MNHEY, CDR2 SVGAGI. The CDR3 is 13 amino acids. CDR3 region: CASSYGRGAEAFF. The CDR3 nucleotides are TGTGCCAGCAGTTACGGCAGGGGCGCTGAAGCTTTCTTT.

A note on this clone: The junction departs from the called germline gene at one end, perhaps through a read error. The chain carries TRBV28 and TRBJ2-7, with D unresolved. The CDR3 spans 11 residues. Germline CDR1 and CDR2: MDHEN and SYDVKM. CDR3 bases: TGTGCCAGCAGTAATTACTACGAACAGTACTTC. This sequence encodes CASSNYYEQYF.

This clone appeared a single time. The CDR3 loop reads CASSPGQGGSYNEQFF. CDR3 nucleotide sequence: TGTGCCAGCTCACCCGGACAGGGGGGCTCCTACAATGAGCAGTTCTTC. The chain recombines TRBV18 with TRBJ2-1, with 10 bases matching TRBD1. This CDR3 spans 16 amino acids. The germline gives CDR1 KGHSH, CDR2 LQKENI. The V segment lost 3 bases and the J segment 0 bases; nucleotides outside the gene matches: 2.

The chain couples TRBV28 to TRBJ2-2; 10 positions match TRBD2. This CDR3 has 21 residues. CDR1 and CDR2 from the germline V gene are MDHEN and SYDVKM. V was clipped by 3 bases and J by 0 bases; unmatched bases: 16. CDR3 DNA sequence: TGTGCCAGCAGTTTCTCTCCCTTGTGGATTAGCGGGAGGACGAACACCGGGGAGCTGTTTTTT. The encoded protein is CASSFSPLWISGRTNTGELFF.

The chain couples TRBV7-8 to TRBJ1-1; D is ambiguous. This CDR3 has 13 amino acids. V was clipped by 4 bases and J by 1 base, with 7 bases between them. Per germline, CDR1 SGHVS and CDR2 FQNEAQ. CDR3 amino acids: CASSSRGNTEAFF. CDR3 coding DNA: TGTGCCAGCAGCTCCCGGGGGAACACTGAAGCTTTCTTT.

The gene calls are TRBV28 and TRBJ2-2, with TRBD2 identical over 7 bases. The CDR3 has 17 amino acids. V trimming: 8 bases; J trimming: 1 base; junction bases outside the gene matches: 13. CDR1 MDHEN and CDR2 SYDVKM come from the germline V gene. CDR3: CASVSQRGGENTGELFF. The CDR3 bases are TGTGCCAGCGTCTCCCAGCGGGGCGGAGAGAACACCGGGGAGCTGTTTTTT.

The chain combines TRBV24-1 with TRBJ2-5, with D possibly TRBD2 on 7 matching bases. The CDR3 sequence is 16 residues long. The germline V gene has CDR1 KGHDR and CDR2 SFDVKD. V lost 7 bases to trimming and J lost 2 bases, with 19 bases between them. Here the CDR3 reads CATSRGGDSLQETQYF. The CDR3 DNA is TGTGCCACCAGCAGGGGAGGGGATAGTCTGCAAGAGACCCAGTACTTC.

In this sample, this clone turned up once. CDR3 sequence reads: CASSYDLALHNEQFF. For the CDR3, the DNA is TGTGCCAGCAGCTATGATCTAGCGTTACACAATGAGCAGTTCTTC. The rearrangement links TRBV7-8 to TRBJ2-1; TRBD2 is a possible D gene (6 bases). This CDR3 is built from 15 residues. Trimming cost V 4 bases and J 5 bases, with 15 bases left between them. Germline lookup yields CDR1 SGHVS and CDR2 FQNEAQ.

With regard to this clone: Other DNA sequences in the same sample also yield this CDR3. V gene TRBV3-1 (or the pseudogene TRBV3-2) combines with J gene TRBJ1-3; TRBD1 matches 9 bases. V was clipped by 4 bases and J by 0 bases; unmatched bases: 1. This CDR3 region has 15 residues. In germline, CDR1 is LGHDT, CDR2 YNNKEL (reference sequence). CDR3 DNA sequence: TGTGCCAGCAGCCCGACAGGGGGCTCTGGAAACACCATATATTTT. Amino acid sequence: CASSPTGGSGNTIYF.